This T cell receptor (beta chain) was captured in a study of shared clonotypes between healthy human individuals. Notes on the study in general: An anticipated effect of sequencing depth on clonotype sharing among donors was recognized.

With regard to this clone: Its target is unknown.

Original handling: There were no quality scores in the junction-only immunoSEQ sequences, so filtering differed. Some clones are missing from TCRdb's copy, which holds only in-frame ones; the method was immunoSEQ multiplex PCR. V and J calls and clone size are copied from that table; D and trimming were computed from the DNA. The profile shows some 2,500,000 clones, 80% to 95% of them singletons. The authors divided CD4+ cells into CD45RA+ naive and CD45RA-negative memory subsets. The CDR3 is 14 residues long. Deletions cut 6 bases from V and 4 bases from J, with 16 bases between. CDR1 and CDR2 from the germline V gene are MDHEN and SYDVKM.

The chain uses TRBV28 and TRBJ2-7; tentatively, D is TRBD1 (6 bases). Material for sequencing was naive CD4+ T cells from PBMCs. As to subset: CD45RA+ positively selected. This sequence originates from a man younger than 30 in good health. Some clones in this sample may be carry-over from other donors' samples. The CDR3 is CASSETGTPYEQYF. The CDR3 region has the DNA TGTGCCAGCAGCGAAACCGGGACACCTTACGAGCAGTACTTC. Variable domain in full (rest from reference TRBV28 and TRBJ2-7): DVKVTQSSRYLVKRTGEKVFLECVQDMDHENMFWYRQDPGLGLRLIYFSYDVKMKEKGDIPEGYSVSREKKERFSLILESASTNQTSMYLCASSETGTPYEQYFGPGTRLTVT.